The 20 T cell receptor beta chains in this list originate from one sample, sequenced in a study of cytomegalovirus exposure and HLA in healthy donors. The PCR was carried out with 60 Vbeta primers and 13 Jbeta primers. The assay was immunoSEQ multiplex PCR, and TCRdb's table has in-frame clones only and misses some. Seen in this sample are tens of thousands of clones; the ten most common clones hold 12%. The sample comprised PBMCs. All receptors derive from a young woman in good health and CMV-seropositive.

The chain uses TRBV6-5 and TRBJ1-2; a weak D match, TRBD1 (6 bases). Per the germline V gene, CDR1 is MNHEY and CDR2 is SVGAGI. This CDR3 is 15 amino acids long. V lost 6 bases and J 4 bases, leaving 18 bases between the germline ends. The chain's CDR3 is CASRRTAWGLYGYTF. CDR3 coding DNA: TGTGCCAGCAGGAGGACAGCTTGGGGCCTCTATGGCTACACCTTC.

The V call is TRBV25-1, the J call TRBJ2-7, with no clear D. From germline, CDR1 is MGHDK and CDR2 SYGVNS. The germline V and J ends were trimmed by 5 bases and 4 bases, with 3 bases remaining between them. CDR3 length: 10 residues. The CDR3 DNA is TGTGCCAGCAGTCTATACGAGCAGTACTTC. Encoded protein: CASSLYEQYF.

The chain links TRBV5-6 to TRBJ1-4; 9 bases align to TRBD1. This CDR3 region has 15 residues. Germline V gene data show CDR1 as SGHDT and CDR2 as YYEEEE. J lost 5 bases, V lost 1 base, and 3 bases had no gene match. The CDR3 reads CASSLTGTGNEKLFF. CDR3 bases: TGTGCCAGCAGCTTGACCGGGACAGGGAATGAAAAACTGTTTTTT.

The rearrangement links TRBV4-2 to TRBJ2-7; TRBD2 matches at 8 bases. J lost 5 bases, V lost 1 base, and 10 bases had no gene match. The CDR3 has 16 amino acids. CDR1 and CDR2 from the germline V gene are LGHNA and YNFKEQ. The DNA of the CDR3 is TGTGCCAGCAGCCAAGTTCCAGCGGGAGCCGGCGACGAGCAGTACTTC. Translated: CASSQVPAGAGDEQYF.

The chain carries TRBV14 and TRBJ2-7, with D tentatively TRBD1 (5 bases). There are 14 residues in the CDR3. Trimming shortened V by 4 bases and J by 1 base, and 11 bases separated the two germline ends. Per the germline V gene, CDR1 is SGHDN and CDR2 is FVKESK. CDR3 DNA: TGTGCCAGCAGCCCCGCAGGGATTTCCTACGAGCAGTACTTC. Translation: CASSPAGISYEQYF.

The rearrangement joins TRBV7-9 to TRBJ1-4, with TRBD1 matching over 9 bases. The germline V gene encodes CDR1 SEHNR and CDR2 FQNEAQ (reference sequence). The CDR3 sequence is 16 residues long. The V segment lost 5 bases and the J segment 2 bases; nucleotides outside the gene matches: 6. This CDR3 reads CASSPGQGRTNEKLFF. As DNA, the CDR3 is TGTGCCAGCAGCCCAGGACAGGGGAGGACTAATGAAAAACTGTTTTTT.

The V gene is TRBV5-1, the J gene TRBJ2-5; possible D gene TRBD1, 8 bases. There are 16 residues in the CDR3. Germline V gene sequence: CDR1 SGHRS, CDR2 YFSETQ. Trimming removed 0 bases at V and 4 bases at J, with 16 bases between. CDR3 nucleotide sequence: TGCGCCAGCAGCTTGGGACGGACAGGGAGGGTAGAGACCCAGTACTTC. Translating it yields CASSLGRTGRVETQYF.

The CDR3 coding sequence is TGCGCCAGCAGCTTGGGGACTAGCGCCAATGAGCAGTTCTTC. Amino acid sequence: CASSLGTSANEQFF. This chain joins TRBV5-1 and TRBJ2-1; 9 bases align to TRBD2. The CDR3 contains 14 residues. Germline-derived CDR1 and CDR2 are SGHRS and YFSETQ. V lost 0 bases and J lost 6; bases outside the gene matches: 1.

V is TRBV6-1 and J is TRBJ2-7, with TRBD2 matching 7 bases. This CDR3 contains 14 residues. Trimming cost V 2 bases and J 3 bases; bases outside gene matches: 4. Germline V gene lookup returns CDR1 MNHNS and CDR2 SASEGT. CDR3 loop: CASSEMLADYEQYF. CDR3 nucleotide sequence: TGTGCCAGCAGTGAAATGCTAGCGGACTACGAGCAGTACTTC.

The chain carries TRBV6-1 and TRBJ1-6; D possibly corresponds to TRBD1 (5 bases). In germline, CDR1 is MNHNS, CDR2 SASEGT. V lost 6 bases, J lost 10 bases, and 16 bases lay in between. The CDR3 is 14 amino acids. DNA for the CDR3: TGTGCCAGCAGCCCCAGGGAGGTGGAGTCACCCCTCCACTTT. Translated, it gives CASSPREVESPLHF.

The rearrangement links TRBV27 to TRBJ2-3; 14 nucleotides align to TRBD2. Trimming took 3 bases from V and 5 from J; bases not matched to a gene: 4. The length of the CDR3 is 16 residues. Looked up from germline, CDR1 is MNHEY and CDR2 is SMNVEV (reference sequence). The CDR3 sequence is CASSLTGTSGRDTQYF. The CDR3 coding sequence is TGTGCCAGCAGTTTGACAGGGACTAGCGGGAGAGATACGCAGTATTTT.

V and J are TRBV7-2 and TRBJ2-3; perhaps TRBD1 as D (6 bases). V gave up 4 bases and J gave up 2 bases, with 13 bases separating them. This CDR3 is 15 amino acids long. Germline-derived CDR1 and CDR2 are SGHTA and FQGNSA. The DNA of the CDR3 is TGTGCCAGCAGCTCCCGTACAGGGTTCACAGATACGCAGTATTTT. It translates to CASSSRTGFTDTQYF.

The CDR3 DNA reads TGTGCCAGCAGTGAAGGGATAGCGGGGGGGAGCTCCTACAATGAGCAGTTCTTC. Translation: CASSEGIAGGSSYNEQFF. This sequence joins TRBV2 and TRBJ2-1, with 11 bases aligning to TRBD2. This CDR3 comprises 18 residues. Germline V gene sequence: CDR1 SNHLY, CDR2 FYNNEI. After removal of 1 base from V and 0 bases from J, the junction contained 5 bases not matched to a gene. The variable domain in full, completed from reference TRBV2 and TRBJ2-1, reads EPEVTQTPSHQVTQMGQEVILRCVPISNHLYFYWYRQILGQKVEFLVSFYNNEISEKSEIFDDQFSVERPDGSNFTLKIRSTKLEDSAMYFCASSEGIAGGSSYNEQFFGPGTRLTVL.

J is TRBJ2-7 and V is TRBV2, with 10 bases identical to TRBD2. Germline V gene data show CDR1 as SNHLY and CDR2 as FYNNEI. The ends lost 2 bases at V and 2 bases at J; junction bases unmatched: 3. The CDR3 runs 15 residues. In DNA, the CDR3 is TGTGCCAGCAGTGAAAGCAGCGGGGGGGCCTACGAGCAGTACTTC. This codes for CASSESSGGAYEQYF.

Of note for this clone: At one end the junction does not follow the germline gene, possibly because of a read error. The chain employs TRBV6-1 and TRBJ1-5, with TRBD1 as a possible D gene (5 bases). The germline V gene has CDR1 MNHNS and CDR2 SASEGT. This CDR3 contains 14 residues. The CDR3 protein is CASSEAGGNQHQHF. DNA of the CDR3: TGTGCCAGCAGTGAAGCGGGGGGTAATCAGCACCAGCATTTT.

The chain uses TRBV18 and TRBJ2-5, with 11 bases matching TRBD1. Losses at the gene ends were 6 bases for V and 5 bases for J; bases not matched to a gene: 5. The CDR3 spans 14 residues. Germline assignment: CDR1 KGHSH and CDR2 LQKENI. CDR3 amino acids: CASSRTGGSETQYF. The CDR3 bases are TGTGCCAGCTCGCGGACAGGGGGCTCGGAGACCCAGTACTTC. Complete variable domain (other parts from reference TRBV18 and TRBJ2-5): NAGVMQNPRHLVRRRGQEARLRCSPMKGHSHVYWYRQLPEEGLKFMVYLQKENIIDESGMPKERFSAEFPKEGPSILRIQQVVRGDSAAYFCASSRTGGSETQYFGPGTRLLVL.

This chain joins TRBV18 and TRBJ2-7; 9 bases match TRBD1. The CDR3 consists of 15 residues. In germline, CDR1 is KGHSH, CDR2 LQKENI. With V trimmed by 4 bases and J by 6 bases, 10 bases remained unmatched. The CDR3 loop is CASSQGQGRLSEQYF. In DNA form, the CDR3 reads TGTGCCAGCTCACAGGGACAGGGTAGGCTTAGCGAGCAGTACTTC.

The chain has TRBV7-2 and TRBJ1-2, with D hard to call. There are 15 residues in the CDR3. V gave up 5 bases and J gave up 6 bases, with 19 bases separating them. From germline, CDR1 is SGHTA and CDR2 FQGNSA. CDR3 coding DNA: TGTGCCAGCAGCCTAGACAAGACGAGCGGAGATGGCTACACCTTC. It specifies CASSLDKTSGDGYTF. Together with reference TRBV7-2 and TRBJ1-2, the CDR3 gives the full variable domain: GAGVSQSPSNKVTEKGKDVELRCDPISGHTALYWYRQSLGQGLEFLIYFQGNSAPDKSGLPSDRFSAERTGGSVSTLTIQRTQQEDSAVYLCASSLDKTSGDGYTFGSGTRLTVV.

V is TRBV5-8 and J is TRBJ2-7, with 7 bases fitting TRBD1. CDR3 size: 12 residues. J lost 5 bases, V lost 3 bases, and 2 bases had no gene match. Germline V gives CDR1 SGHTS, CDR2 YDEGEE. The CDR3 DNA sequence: TGTGCCAGCAGCTACAGGGGAAACGAGCAGTACTTC. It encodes CASSYRGNEQYF. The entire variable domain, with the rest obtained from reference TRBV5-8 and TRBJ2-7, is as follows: EAGVTQSPTHLIKTRGQQATLRCSPISGHTSVYWYQQALGLGLQFLLWYDEGEERNRGNFPPRFSGRQFPNYSSELNVNALELEDSALYLCASSYRGNEQYFGPGTRLTVT.

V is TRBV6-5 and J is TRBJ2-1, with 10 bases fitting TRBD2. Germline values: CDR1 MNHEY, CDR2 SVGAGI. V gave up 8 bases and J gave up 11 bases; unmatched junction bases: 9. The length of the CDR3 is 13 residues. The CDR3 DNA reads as TGTGCCAGCCACGGGACTAGCGCAATTAAGCAGTTCTTC. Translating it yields CASHGTSAIKQFF.